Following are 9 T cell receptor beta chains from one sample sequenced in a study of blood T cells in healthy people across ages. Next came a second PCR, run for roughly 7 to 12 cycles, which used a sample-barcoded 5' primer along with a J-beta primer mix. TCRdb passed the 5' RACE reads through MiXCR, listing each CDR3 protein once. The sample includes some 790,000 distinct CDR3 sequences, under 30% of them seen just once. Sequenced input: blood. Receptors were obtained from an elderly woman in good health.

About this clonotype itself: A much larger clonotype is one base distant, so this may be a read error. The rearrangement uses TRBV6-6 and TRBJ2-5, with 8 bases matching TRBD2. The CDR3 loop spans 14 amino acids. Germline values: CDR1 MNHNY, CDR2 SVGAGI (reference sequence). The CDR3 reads CTSSYSGAQETQYF. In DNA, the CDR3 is TGTACCAGCAGTTATAGCGGGGCCCAAGAGACCCAGTACTTC.

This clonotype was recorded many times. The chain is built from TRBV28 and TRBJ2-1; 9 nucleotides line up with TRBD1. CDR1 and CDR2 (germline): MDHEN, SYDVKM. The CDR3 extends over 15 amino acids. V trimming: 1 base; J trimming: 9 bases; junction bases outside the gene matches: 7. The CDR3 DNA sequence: TGTGCCAGCAGTTTATCGGGACAGGGTTTTGGTGAGCAGTTCTTC. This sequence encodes CASSLSGQGFGEQFF. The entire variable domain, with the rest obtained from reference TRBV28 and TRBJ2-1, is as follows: DVKVTQSSRYLVKRTGEKVFLECVQDMDHENMFWYRQDPGLGLRLIYFSYDVKMKEKGDIPEGYSVSREKKERFSLILESASTNQTSMYLCASSLSGQGFGEQFFGPGTRLTVL.

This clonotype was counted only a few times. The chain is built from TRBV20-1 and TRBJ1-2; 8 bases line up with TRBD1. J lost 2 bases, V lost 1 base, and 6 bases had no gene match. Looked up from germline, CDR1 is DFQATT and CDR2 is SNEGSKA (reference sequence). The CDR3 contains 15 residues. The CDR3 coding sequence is TGCAGTGCTAGAGTCAGGGGGCGCGGGAACTATGGCTACACCTTC. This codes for CSARVRGRGNYGYTF.

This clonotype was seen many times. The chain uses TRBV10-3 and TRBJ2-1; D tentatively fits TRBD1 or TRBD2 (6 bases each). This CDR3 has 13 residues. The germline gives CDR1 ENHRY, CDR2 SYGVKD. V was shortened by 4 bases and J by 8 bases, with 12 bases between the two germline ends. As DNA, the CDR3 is TGTGCCATCAGTGCAAGGGGGGACTATGAGCAGTTCTTC. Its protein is CAISARGDYEQFF.

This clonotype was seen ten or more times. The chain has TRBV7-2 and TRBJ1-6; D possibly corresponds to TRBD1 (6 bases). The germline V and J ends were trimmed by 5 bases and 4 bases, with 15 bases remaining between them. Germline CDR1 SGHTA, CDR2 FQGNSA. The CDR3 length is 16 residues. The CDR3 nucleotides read TGTGCCAGCAGCCCCATGATGAGGGGGTATAATTCACCCCTCCACTTT. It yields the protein CASSPMMRGYNSPLHF.

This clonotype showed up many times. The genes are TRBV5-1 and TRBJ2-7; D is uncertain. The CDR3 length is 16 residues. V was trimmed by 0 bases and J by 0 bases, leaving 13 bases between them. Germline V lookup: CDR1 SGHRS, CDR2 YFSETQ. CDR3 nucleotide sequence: TGCGCCAGCAGCTTGGGCGTGGGCCCCAGCTCCTACGAGCAGTACTTC. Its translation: CASSLGVGPSSYEQYF.

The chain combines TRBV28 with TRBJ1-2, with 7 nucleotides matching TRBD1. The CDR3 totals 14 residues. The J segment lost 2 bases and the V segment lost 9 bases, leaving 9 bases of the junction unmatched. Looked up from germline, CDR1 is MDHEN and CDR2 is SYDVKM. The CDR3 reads CASATGVSNYGYTF. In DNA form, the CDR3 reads TGTGCCAGTGCCACAGGGGTTTCCAACTATGGCTACACCTTC.

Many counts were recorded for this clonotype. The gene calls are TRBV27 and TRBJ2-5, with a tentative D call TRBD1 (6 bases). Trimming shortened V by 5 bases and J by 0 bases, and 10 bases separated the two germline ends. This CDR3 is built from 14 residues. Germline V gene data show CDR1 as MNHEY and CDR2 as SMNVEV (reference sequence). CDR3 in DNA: TGTGCCAGCAGTAGAACAGGGTACCAAGAGACCCAGTACTTC. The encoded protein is CASSRTGYQETQYF.

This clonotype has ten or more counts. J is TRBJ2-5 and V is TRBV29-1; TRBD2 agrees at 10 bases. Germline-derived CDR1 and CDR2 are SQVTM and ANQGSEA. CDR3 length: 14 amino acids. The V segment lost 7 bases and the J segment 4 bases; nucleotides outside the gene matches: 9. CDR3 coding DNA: TGCAGCGCCGTGGGGGTAGCGGGGGGAGAGACCCAGTACTTC. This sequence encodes CSAVGVAGGETQYF.